This passage covers 9 T cell receptor beta chains from one sample sequenced in a study of blood T cell repertoires in COVID-19. Profiled with immunoSEQ multiplex PCR; TCRdb holds only in-frame clones, not every one. The data contain some 47,000 clones, under 90% of them singletons. Source material: peripheral blood. These receptors were taken from a human donor in a cohort sampled during active COVID-19.

V usage is TRBV27 and J usage is TRBJ1-1, with 9 bases that match TRBD1. The CDR3 is 15 amino acids. Germline V lookup: CDR1 MNHEY, CDR2 SMNVEV (reference sequence). J was trimmed by 1 base and V by 5 bases; bases with no gene match: 5. This CDR3 reads CASSLPGQGNTEAFF. The CDR3 DNA sequence: TGTGCCAGCAGTCTCCCGGGACAGGGGAACACTGAAGCTTTCTTT.

This sequence joins TRBV14 and TRBJ1-6, with D possibly being TRBD1 (5 bases). The V end lost 4 bases, the J end lost 7 bases, and 11 bases lay between the germline ends. Germline values: CDR1 SGHDN, CDR2 FVKESK. The CDR3 is made up of 14 amino acids. The CDR3 reads CASSLRVSNSPLHF. The CDR3 DNA sequence: TGTGCCAGCAGCCTCAGGGTTTCGAATTCACCCCTCCACTTT. Filled out from reference TRBV14 and TRBJ1-6, the complete variable domain reads EAGVTQFPSHSVIEKGQTVTLRCDPISGHDNLYWYRRVMGKEIKFLLHFVKESKQDESGMPNNRFLAERTGGTYSTLKVQPAELEDSGVYFCASSLRVSNSPLHFGNGTRLTVT.

The chain combines TRBV7-9 with TRBJ1-2, with D uncertain. CDR3 length: 14 residues. The germline CDR1 and CDR2 sequences are SEHNR and FQNEAQ (reference sequence). The germline V and J ends were trimmed by 6 bases and 4 bases, with 15 bases remaining between them. CDR3: CASRPEIAGYGYTF. CDR3 in DNA: TGTGCCAGCAGGCCAGAGATCGCAGGCTATGGCTACACCTTC.

The chain combines TRBV3-1 (or the pseudogene TRBV3-2) with TRBJ2-2; TRBD1 might be the D (6 bases). CDR3 size: 16 residues. Germline CDR1 and CDR2: LGHDT and YNNKEL (reference sequence). Trimming took off 0 bases at V and 7 bases at J, with 15 bases between the two ends. The CDR3: CASSQEWPGANGELFF. As DNA, the CDR3 is TGTGCCAGCAGCCAAGAATGGCCAGGGGCAAACGGGGAGCTGTTTTTT.

The gene calls are TRBV19 and TRBJ2-2; possibly TRBD1 for D (6 bases). The ends were cut back, 0 bases at V and 5 bases at J, with 16 bases in the middle. This CDR3 contains 17 residues. Germline CDR1 reads LNHDA; CDR2 reads SQIVND (reference sequence). The CDR3 loop reads CASSIDLRGIRTGELFF. CDR3 bases: TGTGCCAGTAGTATAGATCTCAGGGGCATTAGAACCGGGGAGCTGTTTTTT.

The chain recombines TRBV3-1 (or the pseudogene TRBV3-2) with TRBJ2-7; 7 bases are a match to TRBD1. V was pared by 0 bases and J by 3 bases, with 2 bases of the junction left unmatched. Germline assignment: CDR1 LGHDT and CDR2 YNNKEL (reference sequence). CDR3 length: 14 residues. CDR3 in amino acids: CASSQDDRVYEQYF. DNA for the CDR3: TGTGCCAGCAGCCAAGACGACAGGGTCTACGAGCAGTACTTC.

The gene calls are TRBV3-1 (or the pseudogene TRBV3-2) and TRBJ2-3; D not certain. Germline CDR1 and CDR2: LGHDT and YNNKEL (reference sequence). The CDR3 is 13 residues long. Trimming removed 1 base at V and 4 bases at J, with 6 bases between. The CDR3 loop reads CASSQGRADTQYF. The CDR3 DNA reads as TGTGCCAGCAGCCAAGGTAGAGCAGATACGCAGTATTTT.

The genes are TRBV7-8 and TRBJ1-1; 7 nucleotides line up with TRBD1. Looked up from germline, CDR1 is SGHVS and CDR2 is FQNEAQ. This CDR3 contains 16 residues. The V segment lost 2 bases and the J segment 1 base; nucleotides outside the gene matches: 7. Here the CDR3 DNA reads TGTGCCAGCAGCTTATACAGGGGAGTACCGAACACTGAAGCTTTCTTT. Protein: CASSLYRGVPNTEAFF.

There are a few counts of this clone. The rearrangement links TRBV7-8 to TRBJ1-2; 9 bases line up with TRBD1. Germline V gene lookup returns CDR1 SGHVS and CDR2 FQNEAQ. CDR3 length equals 20 residues. The V segment lost 1 base and the J segment 7 bases; nucleotides outside the gene matches: 22. CDR3 protein: CASSLVSAEDRGTRTTGYTF. In DNA, the CDR3 is TGTGCCAGCAGCTTAGTGAGCGCGGAGGACAGGGGAACTCGGACTACTGGCTACACCTTC.